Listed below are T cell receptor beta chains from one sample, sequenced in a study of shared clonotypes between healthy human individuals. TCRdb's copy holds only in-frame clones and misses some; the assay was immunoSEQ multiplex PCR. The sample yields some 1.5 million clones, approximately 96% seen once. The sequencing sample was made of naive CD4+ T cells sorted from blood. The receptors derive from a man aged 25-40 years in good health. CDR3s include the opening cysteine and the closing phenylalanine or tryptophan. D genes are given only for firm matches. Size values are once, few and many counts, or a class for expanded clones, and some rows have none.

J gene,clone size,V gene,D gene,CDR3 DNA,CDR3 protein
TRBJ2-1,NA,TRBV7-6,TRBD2,TGTGCCAGCAGCTTAGGGCTAGCGGGAGTTTGGTCCTACAATGAGCAGTTCTTC,CASSLGLAGVWSYNEQFF
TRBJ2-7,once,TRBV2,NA,TGTGCCAGCAGTGAAGCCGGGAGGGGGCACAGCGAGCAGTACTTC,CASSEAGRGHSEQYF
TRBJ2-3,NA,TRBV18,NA,TGTGCCAGCCGACCCTTGGGCACAGATACGCAGTATTTT,CASRPLGTDTQYF
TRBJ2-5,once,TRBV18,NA,TGTGCCAGCTCACCACGGCAGGCAGACCCTAGGGAGACCCAGTACTTC,CASSPRQADPRETQYF
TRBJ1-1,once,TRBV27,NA,TGTGCCAGCAGTCACCTTCGGGGTTGGGACACTGAAGCTTTCTTT,CASSHLRGWDTEAFF
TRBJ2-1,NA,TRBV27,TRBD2,TGTGCCAGCAGTCCCAAAACTAGCGGGGGTTACAATGAGCAGTTCTTC,CASSPKTSGGYNEQFF
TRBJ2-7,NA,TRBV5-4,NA,TGTGCCAGCAGCTCTATACAGGGAGGCCCTACCTACGAGCAGTACTTC,CASSSIQGGPTYEQYF
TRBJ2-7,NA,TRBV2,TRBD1,TGTGCCAGCACCGGGGGACAGGGCTCCTACGAGCAGTACTTC,CASTGGQGSYEQYF
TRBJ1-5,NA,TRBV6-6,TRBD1,TGTGCCAGCAGTGACAGGGGTCGGCAGCCCCAGCATTTT,CASSDRGRQPQHF
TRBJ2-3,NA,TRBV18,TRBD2,TGTGCCAGCTCACCACTACTAGCTACCGGGACTAGAACAGATACGCAGTATTTT,CASSPLLATGTRTDTQYF
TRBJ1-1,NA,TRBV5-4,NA,TGTGCCAGCAGCCCGAACAATGGGGCTACAACGGTAGGTTTCTTT,CASSPNNGATTVGFF
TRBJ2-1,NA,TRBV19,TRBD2,TGTGCCAGTAGTATAGTTCAGCGGGAGGATGAGCAGTTCTTC,CASSIVQREDEQFF
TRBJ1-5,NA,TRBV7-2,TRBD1,TGTGCCAGCAGCTTAGACAGGGGTCAGCCCCAGCATTTT,CASSLDRGQPQHF
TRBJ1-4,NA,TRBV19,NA,TGTGCCAGTAGTTTGGACGTCGGCATGGGGGAAAAACTGTTTTTT,CASSLDVGMGEKLFF
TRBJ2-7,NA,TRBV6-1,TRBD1,TGTGCCAGCAGGAGGACAGGGCCTTGGGAGCAGTACTTC,CASRRTGPWEQYF
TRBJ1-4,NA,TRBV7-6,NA,TGTGCCAGCAGCTTAGGTACGGCAACTAATGAAAAACTGTTTTTT,CASSLGTATNEKLFF
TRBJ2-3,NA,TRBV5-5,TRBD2,TGTGCCAGCAGCTCGGGACTAGCTGGAGATACGCAGTATTTT,CASSSGLAGDTQYF
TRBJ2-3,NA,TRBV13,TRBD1,TGTGCCAGCAGCACCCCCTCCGACAGGGCCACAGATACGCAGTATTTT,CASSTPSDRATDTQYF
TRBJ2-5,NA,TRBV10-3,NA,TGTGCCATCAGTGACTCTAGGCTTCAAGAGACCCAGTACTTC,CAISDSRLQETQYF
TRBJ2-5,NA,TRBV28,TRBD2,TGTGCCAGTTTGACTAGCGGGATTCAAGAGACCCAGTACTTC,CASLTSGIQETQYF
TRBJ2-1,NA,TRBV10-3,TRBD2,TGTGCCATCGCTAGCGGACTGTTCTACAATGAGCAGTTCTTC,CAIASGLFYNEQFF
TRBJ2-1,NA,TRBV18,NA,TGTGCCAGCTCACCTGACAGGAATAATGAGCAGTTCTTC,CASSPDRNNEQFF
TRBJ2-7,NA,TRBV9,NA,TGTGCCAGCAGCCTCGGAGGGTTTACCTACGAGCAGTACTTC,CASSLGGFTYEQYF
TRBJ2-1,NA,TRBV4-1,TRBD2,TGCGCCAGCAGCCAACTTGGGCTAGCGGTATACAATGAGCAGTTCTTC,CASSQLGLAVYNEQFF
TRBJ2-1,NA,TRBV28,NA,TGTGCCAGCATCCAGGGAGTGGCTAATGAGCAGTTCTTC,CASIQGVANEQFF
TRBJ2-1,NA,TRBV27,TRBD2,TGTGCCAGCAGTTACACCCTAGCGGGATTCTACAATGAGCAGTTCTTC,CASSYTLAGFYNEQFF
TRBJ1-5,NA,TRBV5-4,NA,TGTGCCAGCGGCTTGTTTGATAGCAATCAGCCCCAGCATTTT,CASGLFDSNQPQHF
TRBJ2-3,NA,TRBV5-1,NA,TGCGCCAGCAGCTTGATGTTGATCCAGCGGCTAAGGGGAGACACAGATACGCAGTATTTT,CASSLMLIQRLRGDTDTQYF
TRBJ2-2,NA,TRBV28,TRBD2,TGTGCCAGCAGTCGACCGGGACTAGCGGGAGGCTCAGGCGGGGAGCTGTTTTTT,CASSRPGLAGGSGGELFF
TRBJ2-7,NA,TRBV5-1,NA,TGCGCCAGCAGCTTGACGCAGGGAGCCTACGAGCAGTACTTC,CASSLTQGAYEQYF
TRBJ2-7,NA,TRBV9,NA,TGTGCCAGCAGCCCCCGAGGTGAGGGGGCCTACGAGCAGTACTTC,CASSPRGEGAYEQYF
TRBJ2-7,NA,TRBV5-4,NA,TGTGCCAGCAGCTTCGACGGACAGTCCTACGAGCAGTACTTC,CASSFDGQSYEQYF
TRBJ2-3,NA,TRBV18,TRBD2,TGTGCCAGCTCACTTGTGGGACTAGCGGGATCCATAGATACGCAGTATTTT,CASSLVGLAGSIDTQYF
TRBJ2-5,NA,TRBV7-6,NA,TGTGCCAGCAGCCCCACGGAGACCCAGTACTTC,CASSPTETQYF
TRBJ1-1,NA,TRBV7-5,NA,TGTGTCAGAAGCTTAGGGATTAACACTGAAGCTTTCTTT,CVRSLGINTEAFF
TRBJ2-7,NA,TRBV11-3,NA,TGTGCCAGCAGCTTAAGAGGAAACGAGCAGTACTTC,CASSLRGNEQYF
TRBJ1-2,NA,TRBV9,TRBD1,TGTGCCAGCAGCCACCGGACAGGGGGCGCCGGTGGCTACACCTTC,CASSHRTGGAGGYTF
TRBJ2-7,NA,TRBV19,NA,TGTGCCAGTGGTCCAGGGTACGAGCAGTACTTC,CASGPGYEQYF
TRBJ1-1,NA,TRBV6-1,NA,TGTGCCAGCAGTGAAACTGGCGGGGGACGGGAAGCTTTCTTT,CASSETGGGREAFF
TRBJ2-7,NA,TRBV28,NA,TGTGCCAGCAGTACGGCCGGGACCAGCTCCTACGAGCAGTACTTC,CASSTAGTSSYEQYF
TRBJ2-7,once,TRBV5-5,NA,TGTGCCAGCAGCTTGGGGGGAGGTCTCGAGCAGTACTTC,CASSLGGGLEQYF
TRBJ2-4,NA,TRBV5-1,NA,TGCGCCAGCAGCTTGGGGGGCCTTGGGGCGGTAAAAAACATTCAGTACTTC,CASSLGGLGAVKNIQYF
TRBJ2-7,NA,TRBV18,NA,TGTGCCAGCTCACCACCTTCCCTGCTGGGTGGGTACGAGCAGTACTTC,CASSPPSLLGGYEQYF
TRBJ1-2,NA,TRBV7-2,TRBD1,TGTGCCAGCAGCTTGGGCAGGGGGCCTAACTATGGCTACACCTTC,CASSLGRGPNYGYTF
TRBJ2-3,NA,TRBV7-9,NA,TGTGCCAGCAGCCAATCACAAGTAGATACGCAGTATTTT,CASSQSQVDTQYF
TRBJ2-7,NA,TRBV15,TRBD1,TGTGCCACCAGCAGAGATCCGACAGGGTTCGGCTACGAGCAGTACTTC,CATSRDPTGFGYEQYF
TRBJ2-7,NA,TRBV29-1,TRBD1,TGCAGTTTTCTCATCCAGGGGGCTATCGAGGACGAGCAGTACTTC,CSFLIQGAIEDEQYF